This T cell receptor (beta chain) was identified during a study of T cell responses to AZD1222 COVID-19 vaccine. This CDR3 is built from 19 residues. Unmatched junction bases numbered 14, after V lost 4 bases and J lost 0 bases. Germline loops: CDR1 SGHRS, CDR2 YFSETQ. Generated by immunoSEQ multiplex PCR, the TCRdb table keeps only in-frame clones and is missing some. The data show roughly 180,000 clones, around 90% seen once. The origin of this receptor is an adult who received the AZD1222 COVID-19 vaccine. The V and J genes are TRBV5-1 and TRBJ1-4, with 8 bases matching TRBD1. The source material was peripheral blood, sampled 28 days after the second AZD1222 dose. CDR3 DNA: TGCGCCAGCAGCATGGGACAGGTCGGGCTAAAGGCAACTAATGAAAAACTGTTTTTT. Translating gives CASSMGQVGLKATNEKLFF.